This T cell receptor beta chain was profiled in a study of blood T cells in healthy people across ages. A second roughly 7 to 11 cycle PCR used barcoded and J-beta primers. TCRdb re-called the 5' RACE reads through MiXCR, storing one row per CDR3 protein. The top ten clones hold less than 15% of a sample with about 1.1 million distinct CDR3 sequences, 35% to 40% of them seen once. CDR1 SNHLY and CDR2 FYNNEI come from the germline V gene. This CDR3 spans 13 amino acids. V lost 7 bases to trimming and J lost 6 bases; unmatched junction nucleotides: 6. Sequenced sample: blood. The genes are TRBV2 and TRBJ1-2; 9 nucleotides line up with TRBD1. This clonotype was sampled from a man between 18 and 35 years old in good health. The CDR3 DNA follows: TGTGCCAGCAACAGGGGGCGCGGAGATGGCTACACCTTC. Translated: CASNRGRGDGYTF.